The table lists the clone carrying this TCR beta chain with many counts. Researchers reported that TCR beta cDNA libraries carried unique molecular identifiers. TCRdb reprocessed the PCR reads via MiXCR and lists one record per CDR3 protein. The sample has 700,000 to 800,000 distinct CDR3 sequences; 25% to 30% are singletons. This sample was taken from a study of post-analysis software for immune sequencing data. The source is a girl between 5 and 17 years old with multiple sclerosis. The sequenced sample was blood.

The CDR3 DNA sequence: TGCAGCGTTGAACCAGGGTGGTCCTACAATGAGCAGTTCTTC. The encoded protein is CSVEPGWSYNEQFF. This chain joins TRBV29-1 and TRBJ2-1; D may be TRBD1 (5 bases). Trimming shortened V by 2 bases and J by 1 base, and 9 bases separated the two germline ends. CDR3 length: 14 amino acids. Germline V gene data show CDR1 as SQVTM and CDR2 as ANQGSEA.